These 21 T cell receptor beta chains originate from one sample sequenced in a study of radiotherapy plus CTLA-4 blockade in lung cancer. Method: immunoSEQ multiplex PCR; TCRdb's copy keeps in-frame clones and lacks some. The table lists 55,000 to 75,000 clones, around 77% of them singletons. The source material was peripheral blood, sampled from a patient treated with radiotherapy plus ipilimumab. The source is a human donor with non-small cell lung cancer whose response to radiotherapy plus ipilimumab could not be evaluated. Some clones in this sample may be carry-over from other donors' samples.

This chain uses TRBV28 with TRBJ1-2, with 9 bases matching TRBD1. The CDR3 runs to 14 residues. The V and J ends lost 5 bases and 5 bases, in that order; junction bases with no gene match: 6. The germline V gene has CDR1 MDHEN and CDR2 SYDVKM. In DNA, the CDR3 is TGTGCCAGCAGTAAGGGACAGGGTAGATATGGCTACACCTTC. It encodes CASSKGQGRYGYTF.

This chain connects TRBV5-6 to TRBJ1-1; D is perhaps TRBD1 (5 bases). Per germline, CDR1 SGHDT and CDR2 YYEEEE. The V gene lost 3 bases and the J gene lost 6 bases, with 12 bases spanning the gap. This CDR3 region has 13 residues. CDR3 DNA sequence: TGTGCCAGCAGCTCACAGGTCGGCGCTGAAGCTTTCTTT. This sequence encodes CASSSQVGAEAFF.

The V call is TRBV2, the J call TRBJ1-1; no firm D call. This CDR3 spans 14 amino acids. V was shortened by 4 bases and J by 2 bases, with 11 bases between the two germline ends. Germline V gene data show CDR1 as SNHLY and CDR2 as FYNNEI. The DNA for the CDR3 is TGTGCCAGCAGTGGGCCCTTGTTTAACACTGAAGCTTTCTTT. Translated, it gives CASSGPLFNTEAFF.

This clone was counted ten times or more. The chain recombines TRBV27 with TRBJ1-2, with TRBD1 identical over 7 bases. In germline, CDR1 is MNHEY, CDR2 SMNVEV (reference sequence). CDR3 size: 15 residues. After removal of 0 bases from V and 4 bases from J, the junction contained 5 bases not matched to a gene. The CDR3 DNA is TGTGCCAGCAGTTTATCACAGGGGACGATCTATGGCTACACCTTC. Residues: CASSLSQGTIYGYTF.

This chain links TRBV29-1 with TRBJ2-1, with a weak D call TRBD1 (6 bases). The CDR3 sequence is 17 residues long. CDR1 is SQVTM, CDR2 ANQGSEA, per germline. V was clipped by 3 bases and J by 6 bases, with 24 bases between them. CDR3 sequence: CSVDTLGEGQFLNEQFF. CDR3 sequence (DNA): TGCAGCGTTGATACATTGGGAGAAGGACAGTTTCTCAATGAGCAGTTCTTC.

The chain employs TRBV9 and TRBJ2-5, with TRBD2 as a possible D gene (5 bases). The J call may be incorrect, as the DNA end agrees better with TRBJ2-7. CDR1 and CDR2 from the germline V gene are SGDLS and YYNGEE. The CDR3 covers 14 residues. The CDR3 loop reads CASSPTTLAREQYF. CDR3 DNA: TGTGCCAGCAGTCCGACGACTCTAGCTCGCGAGCAGTACTTC.

This chain uses TRBV7-2 with TRBJ1-2; D ambiguous. There are 12 residues in the CDR3. V lost 5 bases and J lost 2, with 6 bases in between. The germline gives CDR1 SGHTA, CDR2 FQGNSA. The CDR3, as DNA: TGTGCCAGCAGCCAGAGGAACTATGGCTACACCTTC. Its translation: CASSQRNYGYTF.

The chain couples TRBV6-6 to TRBJ2-7, with D unresolved. In germline, CDR1 is MNHNY, CDR2 SVGAGI (reference sequence). The V end was cut by 8 bases, the J end by 2 bases, with 13 bases between. The CDR3 extends over 13 amino acids. The CDR3 loop is CASLELATYEQYF. The CDR3 region has the DNA TGTGCCAGCCTTGAACTCGCCACCTACGAGCAGTACTTC.

The chain is built from TRBV2 and TRBJ1-5; D remains ambiguous. Germline V gene sequence: CDR1 SNHLY, CDR2 FYNNEI. The CDR3 consists of 13 residues. The V end was cut by 6 bases, the J end by 5 bases, with 11 bases between. CDR3 protein: CASSVNSYQPQHF. CDR3 bases: TGTGCCAGCAGCGTGAACAGCTATCAGCCCCAGCATTTT.

The chain carries TRBV28 and TRBJ1-5; D may be TRBD1 (6 bases). Germline V CDR1 and CDR2: MDHEN, SYDVKM. V shed 6 bases and J shed 4 bases, with 10 bases lying between them. CDR3 length: 13 residues. CDR3 loop: CASRQGKNQPQHF. The CDR3 nucleotides are TGTGCCAGCAGACAGGGAAAGAATCAGCCCCAGCATTTT.

V usage is TRBV19 and J usage is TRBJ2-5, with TRBD2 as a possible D gene (6 bases). Trimming cost V 6 bases and J 5 bases, with 22 bases left between them. CDR1 is LNHDA and CDR2 is SQIVND in the germline V gene (reference sequence). CDR3 length equals 16 residues. The CDR3 sequence is CASRGGSTPPLETQYF. DNA for the CDR3: TGTGCCAGTAGGGGGGGTTCGACCCCCCCCCTCGAGACCCAGTACTTC.

The V gene is TRBV6-1, the J gene TRBJ1-6, with D perhaps matching TRBD1 (5 bases). V lost 7 bases and J lost 8, with 12 bases in between. CDR3 length equals 13 residues. Germline assignment: CDR1 MNHNS and CDR2 SASEGT. The CDR3 protein is CASTGIIDSPLHF. The CDR3 DNA reads as TGTGCCAGCACAGGGATTATTGATTCACCCCTCCACTTT.

This clone was observed a handful of times. The chain uses TRBV6-1 and TRBJ1-4; no reliable D call. This CDR3 is built from 15 residues. V lost 4 bases to trimming and J lost 0 bases, with 9 bases between them. The germline CDR1 and CDR2 sequences are MNHNS and SASEGT. The DNA for the CDR3 is TGTGCCAGCAGTGGGCGGGAGACAACTAATGAAAAACTGTTTTTT. Protein: CASSGRETTNEKLFF.

The chain combines TRBV5-6 with TRBJ2-5, with 7 bases lining up with TRBD1. Germline lookup yields CDR1 SGHDT and CDR2 YYEEEE. J gave up 1 base and V 4 bases, and 4 bases lay outside the gene matches. The CDR3 contains 14 residues. CDR3 DNA: TGTGCCAGCAGCGTCGGGACAGTCCAAGAGACCCAGTACTTC. Protein product: CASSVGTVQETQYF.

This rearrangement joins TRBV5-1 to TRBJ1-1; D not resolved. Germline-derived CDR1 and CDR2 are SGHRS and YFSETQ. Trimming removed 3 bases from V and 4 bases from J, with 10 bases in between. CDR3 size: 13 residues. The CDR3 is CASSSGVITEAFF. The CDR3 DNA reads TGCGCCAGCAGCTCGGGAGTGATCACTGAAGCTTTCTTT.

DNA of the CDR3: TGTGCCAGCAGCTTGGGGGGAGAAACTGGAAACACCATATATTTT. This encodes CASSLGGETGNTIYF. The chain joins TRBV5-4 to TRBJ1-3; no clear D gene. V gave up 0 bases and J gave up 2 bases, with 9 bases separating them. Germline V gene sequence: CDR1 SGHNT, CDR2 YYREEE (reference sequence). The CDR3 loop spans 15 amino acids.

This chain's CDR3 is CASSTHRGPDEKLFF. As DNA, the CDR3 is TGTGCCAGCAGTACCCACAGGGGGCCCGATGAAAAACTGTTTTTT. The chain recombines TRBV6-1 with TRBJ1-4; 9 bases map to TRBD1. From germline, CDR1 is MNHNS and CDR2 SASEGT. The CDR3 consists of 15 residues. V was clipped by 5 bases and J by 6 bases; unmatched bases: 7.

The chain combines TRBV25-1 with TRBJ2-5; maybe TRBD1 (6 bases). CDR1 is MGHDK, CDR2 SYGVNS, per germline. The CDR3 sequence is 17 residues long. The V and J ends lost 4 bases and 2 bases respectively, with 20 bases between them. The CDR3: CASSALRDPQGQETQYF. CDR3 in DNA: TGTGCCAGCAGTGCCCTCCGGGACCCTCAGGGGCAAGAGACCCAGTACTTC. Combining the CDR3 with reference TRBV25-1 and TRBJ2-5 gives the whole variable domain EADIYQTPRYLVIGTGKKITLECSQTMGHDKMYWYQQDPGMELHLIHYSYGVNSTEKGDLSSESTVSRIRTEHFPLTLESARPSHTSQYLCASSALRDPQGQETQYFGPGTRLLVL.

The chain carries TRBV28 and TRBJ1-6; D is possibly TRBD1 (5 bases). Germline lookup yields CDR1 MDHEN and CDR2 SYDVKM. This CDR3 region has 15 residues. V was trimmed by 6 bases and J by 9 bases, leaving 18 bases between them. The CDR3, as DNA: TGTGCCAGCAGGGGGGGAGGGATGTTAAGTTCACCCCTCCACTTT. It encodes CASRGGGMLSSPLHF. The whole variable domain, remainder taken from reference TRBV28 and TRBJ1-6, is DVKVTQSSRYLVKRTGEKVFLECVQDMDHENMFWYRQDPGLGLRLIYFSYDVKMKEKGDIPEGYSVSREKKERFSLILESASTNQTSMYLCASRGGGMLSSPLHFGNGTRLTVT.

This chain connects TRBV6-4 to TRBJ1-2; D perhaps matches TRBD1 (5 bases). Trimming removed 6 bases at V and 8 bases at J, with 13 bases between. Germline-derived CDR1 and CDR2 are MRHNA and SNTAGT. The CDR3 spans 12 residues. Written as DNA, the CDR3 is TGTGCCAGCAGGACCGGGACTCGGGGCTACACCTTC. It translates to CASRTGTRGYTF.

In this sample, this clone turned up once. V usage is TRBV18 and J usage is TRBJ2-1; no clear D. The V gene lost 6 bases and the J gene lost 0 bases, with 9 bases spanning the gap. The germline gives CDR1 KGHSH, CDR2 LQKENI. The CDR3 contains 14 residues. The CDR3 sequence: CASSGPDSYNEQFF. The CDR3 DNA reads TGTGCCAGCTCGGGCCCGGACTCCTACAATGAGCAGTTCTTC.